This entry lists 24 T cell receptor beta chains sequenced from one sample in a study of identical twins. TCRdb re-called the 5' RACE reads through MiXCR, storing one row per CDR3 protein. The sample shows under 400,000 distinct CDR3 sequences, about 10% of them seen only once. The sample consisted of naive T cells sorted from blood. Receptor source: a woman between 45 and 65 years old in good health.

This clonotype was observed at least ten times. The CDR3 here is CSQGPRTETQYF. The CDR3 DNA is TGCAGCCAAGGGCCGCGGACGGAGACCCAGTACTTC. V and J are TRBV29-1 and TRBJ2-5; D uncertain. From germline, CDR1 is SQVTM and CDR2 ANQGSEA. This CDR3 has 12 residues. V lost 8 bases and J lost 5, with 15 bases in between.

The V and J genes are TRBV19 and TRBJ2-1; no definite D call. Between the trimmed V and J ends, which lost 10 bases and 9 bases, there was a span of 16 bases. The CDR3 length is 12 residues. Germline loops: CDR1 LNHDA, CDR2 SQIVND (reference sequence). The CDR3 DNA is TGTGCCACCGGACGCGCACGCAGTGAGCAGTTCTTC. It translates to CATGRARSEQFF.

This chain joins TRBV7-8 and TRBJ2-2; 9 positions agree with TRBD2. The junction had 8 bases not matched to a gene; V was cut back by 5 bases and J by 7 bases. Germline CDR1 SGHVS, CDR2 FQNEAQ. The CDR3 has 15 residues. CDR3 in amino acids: CASSPGLALSGELFF. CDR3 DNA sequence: TGTGCCAGCAGCCCGGGACTAGCCTTAAGCGGGGAGCTGTTTTTT.

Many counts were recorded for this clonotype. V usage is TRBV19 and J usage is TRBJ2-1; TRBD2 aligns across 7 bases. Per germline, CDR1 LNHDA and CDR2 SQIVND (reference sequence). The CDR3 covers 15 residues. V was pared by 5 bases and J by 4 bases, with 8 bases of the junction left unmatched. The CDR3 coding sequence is TGTGCCAGTAGTTTGGGGGGAGGGCCATACAATGAGCAGTTCTTC. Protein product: CASSLGGGPYNEQFF. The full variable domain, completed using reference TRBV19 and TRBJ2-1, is DGGITQSPKYLFRKEGQNVTLSCEQNLNHDAMYWYRQDPGQGLRLIYYSQIVNDFQKGDIAEGYSVSREKKESFPLTVTSAQKNPTAFYLCASSLGGGPYNEQFFGPGTRLTVL.

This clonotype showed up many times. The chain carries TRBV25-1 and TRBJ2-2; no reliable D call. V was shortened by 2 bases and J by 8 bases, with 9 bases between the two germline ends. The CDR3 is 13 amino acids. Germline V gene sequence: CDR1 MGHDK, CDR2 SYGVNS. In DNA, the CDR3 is TGTGCCAGCAGTGAACGATTCAGGGGGGAGCTGTTTTTT. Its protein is CASSERFRGELFF.

For the CDR3, the DNA is TGCAGTGCTAGCTCCACGGGGACTAGCGGGAAGGGTGGCGAGCAGTACTTC. Its protein is CSASSTGTSGKGGEQYF. This sequence joins TRBV20-1 and TRBJ2-7, with 13 positions matching TRBD2. Germline CDR1 is DFQATT and CDR2 is SNEGSKA (reference sequence). V was clipped by 3 bases and J by 6 bases; unmatched bases: 14. The CDR3 runs to 17 residues.

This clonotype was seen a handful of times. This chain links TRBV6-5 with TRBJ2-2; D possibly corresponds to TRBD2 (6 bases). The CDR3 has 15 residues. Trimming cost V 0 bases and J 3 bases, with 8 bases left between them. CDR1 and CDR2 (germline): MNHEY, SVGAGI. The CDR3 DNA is TGTGCCAGCAGTTACTCGACTAGAGACACCGGGGAGCTGTTTTTT. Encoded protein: CASSYSTRDTGELFF.

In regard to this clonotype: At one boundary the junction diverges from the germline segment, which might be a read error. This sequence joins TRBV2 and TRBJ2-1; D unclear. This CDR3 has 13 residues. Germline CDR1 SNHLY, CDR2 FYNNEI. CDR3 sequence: CASSEVPYNEQFF. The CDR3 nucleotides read TGTGCCAGCAGCGAAGTCCCCTACAATGAGCAGTTCTTC.

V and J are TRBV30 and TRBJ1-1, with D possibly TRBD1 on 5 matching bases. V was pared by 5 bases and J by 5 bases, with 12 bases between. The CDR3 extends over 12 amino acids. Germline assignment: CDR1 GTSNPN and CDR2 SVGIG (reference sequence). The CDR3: CAWARTRTEAFF. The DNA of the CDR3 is TGTGCCTGGGCCCGGACACGGACTGAAGCTTTCTTT.

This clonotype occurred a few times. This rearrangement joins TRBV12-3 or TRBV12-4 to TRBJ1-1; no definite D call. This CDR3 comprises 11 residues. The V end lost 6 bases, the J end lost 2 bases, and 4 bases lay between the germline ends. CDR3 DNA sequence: TGTGCCAGCAGCGCTAACACTGAAGCTTTCTTT. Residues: CASSANTEAFF.

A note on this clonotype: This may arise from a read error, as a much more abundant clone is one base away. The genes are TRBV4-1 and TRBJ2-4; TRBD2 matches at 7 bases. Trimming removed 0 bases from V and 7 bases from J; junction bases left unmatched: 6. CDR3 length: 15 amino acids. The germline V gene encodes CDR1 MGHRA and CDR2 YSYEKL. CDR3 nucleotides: TGCGCCAGCAGCCAAGAAGGGAGGGGTGGTAACATTCAGTACTTC. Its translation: CASSQEGRGGNIQYF.

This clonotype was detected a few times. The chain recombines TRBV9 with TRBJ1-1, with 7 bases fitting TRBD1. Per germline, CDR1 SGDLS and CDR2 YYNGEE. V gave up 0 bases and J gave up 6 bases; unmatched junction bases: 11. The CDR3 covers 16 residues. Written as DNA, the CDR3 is TGTGCCAGCAGCGTAGAACAGGGGAATAGTAGGCCTGAAGCTTTCTTT. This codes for CASSVEQGNSRPEAFF.

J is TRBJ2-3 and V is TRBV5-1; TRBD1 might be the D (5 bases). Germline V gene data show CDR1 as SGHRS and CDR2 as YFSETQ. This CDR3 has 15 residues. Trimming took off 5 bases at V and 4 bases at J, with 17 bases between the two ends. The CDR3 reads CASSWTPGFSDTQYF. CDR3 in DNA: TGCGCCAGCAGTTGGACCCCAGGGTTTTCAGATACGCAGTATTTT.

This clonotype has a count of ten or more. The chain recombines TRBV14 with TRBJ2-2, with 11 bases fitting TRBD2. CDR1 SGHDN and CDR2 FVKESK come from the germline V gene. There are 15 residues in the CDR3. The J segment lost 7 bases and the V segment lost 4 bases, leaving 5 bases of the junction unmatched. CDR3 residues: CASSPTSGSVGELFF. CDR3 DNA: TGTGCCAGCAGCCCCACTAGCGGGAGTGTCGGGGAGCTGTTTTTT.

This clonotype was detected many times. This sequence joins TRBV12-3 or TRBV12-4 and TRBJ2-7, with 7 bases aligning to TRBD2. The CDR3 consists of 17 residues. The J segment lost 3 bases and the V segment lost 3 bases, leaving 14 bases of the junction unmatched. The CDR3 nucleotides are TGTGCCAGCAGTTTTGGTAGCGGGTTAGAACCCGTCTACGAGCAGTACTTC. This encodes CASSFGSGLEPVYEQYF.

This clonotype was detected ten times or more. This CDR3 is CSAHPETSSAEQFF. The CDR3 nucleotides are TGCAGTGCCCACCCGGAGACCTCTTCGGCTGAGCAGTTCTTC. The rearrangement links TRBV20-1 to TRBJ2-1; no clear D. Per the germline V gene, CDR1 is DFQATT and CDR2 is SNEGSKA (reference sequence). The CDR3 sequence is 14 residues long. V was shortened by 6 bases and J by 9 bases, with 21 bases between the two germline ends.

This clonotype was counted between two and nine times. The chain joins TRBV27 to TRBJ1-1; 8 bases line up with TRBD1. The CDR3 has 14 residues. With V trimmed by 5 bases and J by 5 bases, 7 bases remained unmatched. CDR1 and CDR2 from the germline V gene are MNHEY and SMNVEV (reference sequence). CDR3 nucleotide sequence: TGTGCCAGCAGTCTCATTACAGGGGGTACTGAAGCTTTCTTT. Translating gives CASSLITGGTEAFF.

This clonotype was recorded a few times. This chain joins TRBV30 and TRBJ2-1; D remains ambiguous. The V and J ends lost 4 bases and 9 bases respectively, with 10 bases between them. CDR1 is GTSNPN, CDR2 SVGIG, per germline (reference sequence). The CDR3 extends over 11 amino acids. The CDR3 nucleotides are TGTGCCTGGACCCATTCCACTGAGCAGTTCTTC. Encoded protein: CAWTHSTEQFF.

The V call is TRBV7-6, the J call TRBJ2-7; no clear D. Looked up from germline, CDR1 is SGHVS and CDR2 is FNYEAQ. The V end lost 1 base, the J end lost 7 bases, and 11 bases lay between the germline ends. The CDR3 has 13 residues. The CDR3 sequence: CASSLGMGNEQYV. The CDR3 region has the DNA TGTGCCAGCAGCTTAGGGATGGGAAATGAGCAGTACGTC.

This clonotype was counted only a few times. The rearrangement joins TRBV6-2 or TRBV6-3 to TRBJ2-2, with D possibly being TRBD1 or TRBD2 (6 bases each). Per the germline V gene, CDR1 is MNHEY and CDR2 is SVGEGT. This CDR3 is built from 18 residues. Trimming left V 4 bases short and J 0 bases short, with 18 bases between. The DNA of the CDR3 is TGTGCCAGCAGTTCCCTAGGGGGAGCGGGTGCGAACACCGGGGAGCTGTTTTTT. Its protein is CASSSLGGAGANTGELFF.

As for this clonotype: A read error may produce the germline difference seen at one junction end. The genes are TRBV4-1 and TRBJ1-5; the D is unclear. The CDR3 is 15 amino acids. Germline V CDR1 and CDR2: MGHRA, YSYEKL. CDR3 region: CSSSQLGLAGQPQHF. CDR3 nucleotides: TGCTCCAGCAGCCAGCTTGGGCTCGCGGGTCAGCCCCAGCATTTT.

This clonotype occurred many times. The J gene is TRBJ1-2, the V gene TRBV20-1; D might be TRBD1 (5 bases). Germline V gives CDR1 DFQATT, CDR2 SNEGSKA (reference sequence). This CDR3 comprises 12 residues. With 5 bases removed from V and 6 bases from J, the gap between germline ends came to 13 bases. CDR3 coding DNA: TGCAGTGCTCCGTGGGGGTTACATGGCTACACCTTC. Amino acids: CSAPWGLHGYTF.

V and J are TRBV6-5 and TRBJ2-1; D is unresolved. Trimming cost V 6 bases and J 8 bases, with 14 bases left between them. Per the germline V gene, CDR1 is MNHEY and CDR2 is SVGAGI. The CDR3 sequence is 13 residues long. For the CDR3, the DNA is TGTGCCAGCAGCCCCGAGAGTCGCGATGAGCAGTTCTTC. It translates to CASSPESRDEQFF.

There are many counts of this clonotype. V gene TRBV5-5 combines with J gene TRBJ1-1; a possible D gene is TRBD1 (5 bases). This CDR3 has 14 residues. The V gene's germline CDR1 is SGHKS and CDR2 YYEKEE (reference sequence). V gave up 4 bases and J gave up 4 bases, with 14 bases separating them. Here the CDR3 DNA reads TGTGCCAGCAGCCGGGGACCTTCCGTCACTGAAGCTTTCTTT. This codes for CASSRGPSVTEAFF.